This TCR beta chain was observed in a study of T cell responses to AZD1222 COVID-19 vaccine. Whole-study findings and limits: Researchers took repertoire samples only after the peak T cell response had come. Nearly half of unique spike-specific TCRs reportedly avoided B.1.351 and B.1.1.7 mutated regions. Most donors were white British, females outnumbered males, and clonal diversity was possibly underestimated. Dominant CD4 TCR responses targeted spike regions 160-218 and 743-854.

The method was immunoSEQ multiplex PCR; TCRdb's version includes in-frame clones alone and lacks a portion of them. Of almost 70,000 clones detected, under 90% appear once; the ten largest clones hold about an eighth. The CDR3 length is 15 residues. CDR1 and CDR2 (germline): LNHNV, YYDKDF (reference sequence). V gave up 4 bases and J gave up 3 bases, with 12 bases separating them. On this clone: Antigen specificity is unknown.

This clonotype originated in an adult who received the AZD1222 COVID-19 vaccine. The input for sequencing was peripheral blood, taken 28 days after the second AZD1222 dose. The J gene is TRBJ1-4, the V gene TRBV15; unclear D gene. This CDR3 is CATSKRYPANEKLFF. DNA for the CDR3: TGTGCCACCAGCAAGAGATACCCAGCTAATGAAAAACTGTTTTTT.